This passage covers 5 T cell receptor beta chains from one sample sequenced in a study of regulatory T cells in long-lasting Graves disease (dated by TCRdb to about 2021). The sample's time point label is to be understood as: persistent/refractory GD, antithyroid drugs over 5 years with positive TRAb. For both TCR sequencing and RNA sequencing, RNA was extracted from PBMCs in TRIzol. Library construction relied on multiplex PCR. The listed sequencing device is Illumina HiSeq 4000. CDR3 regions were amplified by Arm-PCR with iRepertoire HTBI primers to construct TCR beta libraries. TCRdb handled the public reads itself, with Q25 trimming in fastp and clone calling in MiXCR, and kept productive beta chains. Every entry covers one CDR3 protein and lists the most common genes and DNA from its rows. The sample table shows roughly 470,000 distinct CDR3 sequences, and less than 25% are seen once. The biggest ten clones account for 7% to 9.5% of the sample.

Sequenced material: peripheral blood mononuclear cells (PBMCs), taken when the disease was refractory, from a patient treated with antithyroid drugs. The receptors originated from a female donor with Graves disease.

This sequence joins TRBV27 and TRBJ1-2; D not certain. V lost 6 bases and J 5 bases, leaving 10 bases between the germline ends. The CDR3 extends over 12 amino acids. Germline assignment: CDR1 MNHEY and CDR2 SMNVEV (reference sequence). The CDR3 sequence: CASRERGYGYTF. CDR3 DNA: TGTGCCAGCAGGGAGCGGGGTTATGGCTACACCTTC.

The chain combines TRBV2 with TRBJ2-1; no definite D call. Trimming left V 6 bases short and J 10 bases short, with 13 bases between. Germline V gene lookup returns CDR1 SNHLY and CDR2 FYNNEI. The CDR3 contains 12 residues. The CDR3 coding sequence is TGTGCCAGCAGCCTCATCTCTTACGAGCAGTTCTTC. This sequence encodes CASSLISYEQFF.

The CDR3 is CASSSKGQGSYNEQFF. The CDR3 DNA reads as TGTGCCAGCAGTTCGAAAGGACAGGGCTCCTACAATGAGCAGTTCTTC. The genes are TRBV28 and TRBJ2-1, with 8 bases identical to TRBD1. Germline V CDR1 and CDR2: MDHEN, SYDVKM. CDR3 size: 16 residues. Trimming took 4 bases from V and 0 from J; bases not matched to a gene: 5.

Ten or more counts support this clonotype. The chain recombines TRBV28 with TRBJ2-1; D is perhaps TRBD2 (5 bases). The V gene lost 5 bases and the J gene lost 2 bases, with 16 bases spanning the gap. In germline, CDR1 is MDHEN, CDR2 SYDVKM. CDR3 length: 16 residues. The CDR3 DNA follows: TGTGCCAGCAGTCCCCGTAGCCGGAGGACCTACAATGAGCAGTTCTTC. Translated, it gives CASSPRSRRTYNEQFF.

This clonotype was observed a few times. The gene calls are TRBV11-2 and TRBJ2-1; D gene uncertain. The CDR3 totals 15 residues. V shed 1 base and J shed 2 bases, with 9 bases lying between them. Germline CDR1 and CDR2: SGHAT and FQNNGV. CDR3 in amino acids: CASSLVAGPYNEQFF. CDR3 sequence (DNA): TGTGCCAGCAGCTTAGTGGCAGGACCCTACAATGAGCAGTTCTTC.